This T cell receptor (beta chain) was captured in a study of blood T cell repertoires in COVID-19. Using immunoSEQ multiplex PCR, the repertoire was profiled, and TCRdb retains in-frame clones only, with some absent. The table has some 66,000 clones, roughly nine tenths seen once. CDR1 and CDR2 from the germline V gene are MGHRA and YSYEKL. After removal of 1 base from V and 4 bases from J, the junction contained 7 bases not matched to a gene. CDR3 length: 17 residues. The TCR originated in a human donor in a cohort sampled during active COVID-19. This rearrangement joins TRBV4-1 to TRBJ2-7; 13 bases are a match to TRBD2. Sequenced material: peripheral blood. The CDR3 DNA reads TGCGCCAGCAGCCAAGCCGGGACTAGCGGGGTCGCGTACGAGCAGTACTTC. Translating it yields CASSQAGTSGVAYEQYF.